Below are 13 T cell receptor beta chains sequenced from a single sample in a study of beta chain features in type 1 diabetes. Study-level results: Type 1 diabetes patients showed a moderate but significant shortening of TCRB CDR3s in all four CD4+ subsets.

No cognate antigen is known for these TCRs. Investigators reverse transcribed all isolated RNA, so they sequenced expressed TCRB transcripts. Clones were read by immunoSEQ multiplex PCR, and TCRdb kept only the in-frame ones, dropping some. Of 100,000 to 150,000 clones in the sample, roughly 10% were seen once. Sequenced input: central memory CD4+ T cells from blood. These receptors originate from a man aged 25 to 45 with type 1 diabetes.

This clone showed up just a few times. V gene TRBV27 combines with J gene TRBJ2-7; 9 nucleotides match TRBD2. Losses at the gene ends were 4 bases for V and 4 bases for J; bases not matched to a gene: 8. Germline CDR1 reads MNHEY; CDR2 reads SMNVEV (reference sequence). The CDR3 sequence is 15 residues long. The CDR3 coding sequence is TGTGCCAGCAGTTCAGATCCGGGACTAGCTTACGAGCAGTACTTC. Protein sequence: CASSSDPGLAYEQYF.

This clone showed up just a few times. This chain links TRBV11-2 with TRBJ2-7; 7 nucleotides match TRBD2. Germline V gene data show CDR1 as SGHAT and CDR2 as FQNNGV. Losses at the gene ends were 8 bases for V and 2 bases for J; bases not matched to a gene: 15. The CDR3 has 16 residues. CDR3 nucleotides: TGTGCCAGCCAACGAAGAGACGCTAGCGGCGCCTACGAGCAGTACTTC. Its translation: CASQRRDASGAYEQYF. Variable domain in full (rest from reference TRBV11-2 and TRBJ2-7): EAGVAQSPRYKIIEKRQSVAFWCNPISGHATLYWYQQILGQGPKLLIQFQNNGVVDDSQLPKDRFSAERLKGVDSTLKIQPAKLEDSAVYLCASQRRDASGAYEQYFGPGTRLTVT.

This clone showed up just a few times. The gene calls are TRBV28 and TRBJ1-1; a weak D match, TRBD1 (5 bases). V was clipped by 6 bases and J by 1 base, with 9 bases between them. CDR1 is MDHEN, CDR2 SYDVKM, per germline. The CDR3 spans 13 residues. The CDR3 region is CASRLTENTEAFF. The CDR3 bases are TGTGCCAGCAGGCTGACAGAGAACACTGAAGCTTTCTTT.

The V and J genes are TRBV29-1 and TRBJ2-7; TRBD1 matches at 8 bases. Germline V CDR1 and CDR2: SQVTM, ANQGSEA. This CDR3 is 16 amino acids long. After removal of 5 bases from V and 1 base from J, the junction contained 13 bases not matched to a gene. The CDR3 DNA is TGCAGCGTTCTGGGACAGGCGCCTCACAATTCCTACGAGCAGTACTTC. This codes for CSVLGQAPHNSYEQYF.

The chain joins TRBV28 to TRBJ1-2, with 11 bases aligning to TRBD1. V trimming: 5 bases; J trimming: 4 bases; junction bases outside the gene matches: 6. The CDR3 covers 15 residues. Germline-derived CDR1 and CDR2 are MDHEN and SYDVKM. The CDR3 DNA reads TGTGCCAGCAGTAGAGGGGGACAGGGGGGCTATGGCTACACCTTC. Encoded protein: CASSRGGQGGYGYTF.

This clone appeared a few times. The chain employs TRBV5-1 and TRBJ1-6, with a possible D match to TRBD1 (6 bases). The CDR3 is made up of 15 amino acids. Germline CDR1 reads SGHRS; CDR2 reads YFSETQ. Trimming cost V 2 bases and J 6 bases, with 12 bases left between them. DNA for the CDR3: TGCGCCAGCAGCTTTCAGGTCAGGGGTAATTCACCCCTCCACTTT. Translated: CASSFQVRGNSPLHF.

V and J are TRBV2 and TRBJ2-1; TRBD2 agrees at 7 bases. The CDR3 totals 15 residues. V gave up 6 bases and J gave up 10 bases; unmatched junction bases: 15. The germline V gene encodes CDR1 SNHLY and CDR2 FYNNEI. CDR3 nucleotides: TGTGCCAGCAGCCAATTCTCCGGGACTACCGCAGAGCAGTTCTTC. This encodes CASSQFSGTTAEQFF.

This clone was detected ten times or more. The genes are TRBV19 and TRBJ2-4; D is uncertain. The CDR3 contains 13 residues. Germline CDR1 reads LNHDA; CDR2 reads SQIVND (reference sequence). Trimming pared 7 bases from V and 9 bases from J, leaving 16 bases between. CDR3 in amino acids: CASIAAESGIQYF. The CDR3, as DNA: TGTGCCAGTATCGCGGCCGAAAGTGGCATTCAGTACTTC.

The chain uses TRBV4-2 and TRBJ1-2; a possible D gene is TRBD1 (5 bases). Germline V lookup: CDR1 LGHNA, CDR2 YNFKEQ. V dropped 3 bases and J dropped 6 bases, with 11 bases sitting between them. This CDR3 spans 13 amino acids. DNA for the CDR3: TGTGCCAGCAGCCAGCGGCTCAGGGATGGCTACACCTTC. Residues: CASSQRLRDGYTF.

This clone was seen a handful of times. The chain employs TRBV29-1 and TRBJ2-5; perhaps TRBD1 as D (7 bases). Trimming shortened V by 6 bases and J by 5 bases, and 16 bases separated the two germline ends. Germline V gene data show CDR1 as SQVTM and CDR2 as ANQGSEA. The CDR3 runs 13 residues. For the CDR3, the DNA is TGCAGCGTCTTGCCGACAGGGAGGGAGACCCAGTACTTC. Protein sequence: CSVLPTGRETQYF.

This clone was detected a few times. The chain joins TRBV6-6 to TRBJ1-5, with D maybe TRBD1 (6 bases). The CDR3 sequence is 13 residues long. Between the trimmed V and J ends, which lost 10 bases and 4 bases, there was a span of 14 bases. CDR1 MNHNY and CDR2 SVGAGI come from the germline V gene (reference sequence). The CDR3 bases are TGTGCCATCAATCCGGACAGTAATCAGCCCCAGCATTTT. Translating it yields CAINPDSNQPQHF.

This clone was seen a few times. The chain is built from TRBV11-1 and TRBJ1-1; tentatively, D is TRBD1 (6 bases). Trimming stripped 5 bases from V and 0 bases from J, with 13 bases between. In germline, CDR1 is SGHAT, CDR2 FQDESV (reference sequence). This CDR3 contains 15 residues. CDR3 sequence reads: CASSPMDSLNTEAFF. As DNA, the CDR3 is TGTGCCAGCAGCCCGATGGACAGTCTGAACACTGAAGCTTTCTTT.

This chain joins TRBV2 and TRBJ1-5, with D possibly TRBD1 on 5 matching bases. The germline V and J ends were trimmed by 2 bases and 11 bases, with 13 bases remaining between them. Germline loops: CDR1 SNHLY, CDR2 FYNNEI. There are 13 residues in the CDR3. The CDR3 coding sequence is TGTGCCAGCAGTGAATACCGGGGGGAGGCCCAGCATTTT. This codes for CASSEYRGEAQHF.